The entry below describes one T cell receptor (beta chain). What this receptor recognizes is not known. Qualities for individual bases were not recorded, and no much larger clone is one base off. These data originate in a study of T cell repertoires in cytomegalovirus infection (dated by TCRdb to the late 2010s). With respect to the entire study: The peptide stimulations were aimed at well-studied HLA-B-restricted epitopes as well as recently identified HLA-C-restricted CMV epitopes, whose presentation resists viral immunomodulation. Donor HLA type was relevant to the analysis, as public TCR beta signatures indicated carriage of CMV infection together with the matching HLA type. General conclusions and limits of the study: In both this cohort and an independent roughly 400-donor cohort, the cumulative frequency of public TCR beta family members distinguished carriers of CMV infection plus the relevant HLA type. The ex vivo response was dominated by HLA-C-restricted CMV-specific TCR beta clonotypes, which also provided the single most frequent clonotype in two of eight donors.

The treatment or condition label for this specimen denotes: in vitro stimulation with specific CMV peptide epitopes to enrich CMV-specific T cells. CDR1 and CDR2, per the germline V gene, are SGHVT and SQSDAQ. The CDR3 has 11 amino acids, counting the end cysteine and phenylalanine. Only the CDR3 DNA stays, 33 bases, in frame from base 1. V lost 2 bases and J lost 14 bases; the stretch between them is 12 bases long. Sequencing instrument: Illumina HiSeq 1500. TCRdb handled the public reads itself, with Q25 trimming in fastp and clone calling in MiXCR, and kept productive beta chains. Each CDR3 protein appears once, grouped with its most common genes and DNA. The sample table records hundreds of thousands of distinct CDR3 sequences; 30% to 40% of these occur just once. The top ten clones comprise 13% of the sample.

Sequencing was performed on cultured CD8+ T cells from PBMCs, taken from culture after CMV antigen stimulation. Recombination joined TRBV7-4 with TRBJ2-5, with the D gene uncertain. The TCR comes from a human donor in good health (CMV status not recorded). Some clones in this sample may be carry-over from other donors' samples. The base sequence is TGTGCCAGCAGCTTAACCGAAGAGCGATACTTC. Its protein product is CASSLTEERYF.